These 20 T cell receptor beta chains were sequenced from one sample in a study of blood T cell repertoires in COVID-19. Here immunoSEQ multiplex PCR was the method, and the copy in TCRdb shows in-frame clones only, minus some. This table holds about 190,000 clones, roughly four fifths found once. What was sequenced was peripheral blood. The origin of the receptors is a man aged 25-40 years with active or convalescent COVID-19.

This clone was observed a few times. This rearrangement joins TRBV7-3 to TRBJ2-3; 7 bases line up with TRBD1. The CDR3 runs to 15 residues. Germline V gene lookup returns CDR1 SGHTA and CDR2 FQGTGA. The ends lost 0 bases at V and 3 bases at J; junction bases unmatched: 3. CDR3 protein: CASSLTGGQTDTQYF. CDR3 nucleotide sequence: TGTGCCAGCAGCTTAACAGGGGGCCAGACAGATACGCAGTATTTT.

The V and J genes are TRBV6-5 and TRBJ1-1; D might be TRBD1 (5 bases). Germline V gene sequence: CDR1 MNHEY, CDR2 SVGAGI. The CDR3 covers 12 residues. Trimming took off 7 bases at V and 1 base at J, with 7 bases between the two ends. The CDR3 DNA reads as TGTGCCAGCAAGGGGTCGAACACTGAAGCTTTCTTT. It is translated as CASKGSNTEAFF.

The genes are TRBV12-5 and TRBJ2-3, with 9 bases fitting TRBD2. Losses at the gene ends were 9 bases for V and 2 bases for J; bases not matched to a gene: 9. CDR1 LGHNT and CDR2 FRNRAP come from the germline V gene. CDR3 size: 15 residues. CDR3 region: CARTLREGDTDTQYF. The CDR3 DNA follows: TGTGCTAGAACCTTGCGGGAGGGAGACACAGATACGCAGTATTTT.

This clone turned up a few times. This chain links TRBV19 with TRBJ2-7; possible D gene TRBD2, 5 bases. V lost 6 bases and J lost 3, with 18 bases in between. The CDR3 contains 15 residues. CDR1 is LNHDA, CDR2 SQIVND, per germline (reference sequence). The CDR3 sequence: CASSPGLASIYEQYF. The DNA of the CDR3 is TGTGCCAGTAGCCCCGGATTAGCGAGTATCTACGAGCAGTACTTC.

A few counts support this clone. CDR3: CASSPGQVMNTEAFF. For the CDR3, the DNA is TGTGCCAGCTCACCCGGACAGGTCATGAACACTGAAGCTTTCTTT. J is TRBJ1-1 and V is TRBV18; 7 nucleotides match TRBD1. V shed 3 bases, J shed 0 bases, and the junction held 4 bases outside the gene matches. Germline V gene data show CDR1 as KGHSH and CDR2 as LQKENI. CDR3 length: 15 residues.

This clone has just a few counts. As DNA, the CDR3 is TGTGCCAGCCGCCAGGGGACAGGGACCAATCAGCCCCAGCATTTT. Its translation: CASRQGTGTNQPQHF. This chain uses TRBV6-5 with TRBJ1-5; TRBD1 matches at 9 bases. Germline CDR1 and CDR2: MNHEY and SVGAGI. J lost 3 bases, V lost 8 bases, and 8 bases had no gene match. The CDR3 runs 15 residues.

The chain couples TRBV2 to TRBJ2-5; possible D gene TRBD1, 5 bases. Germline V gene sequence: CDR1 SNHLY, CDR2 FYNNEI. V was shortened by 6 bases and J by 1 base, with 15 bases between the two germline ends. CDR3 size: 15 residues. CDR3 amino acids: CASRLDGALQETQYF. In nucleotides, the CDR3 is TGTGCCAGCAGGTTAGATGGGGCCCTCCAAGAGACCCAGTACTTC.

The sample holds a few counts of this clone. J is TRBJ2-1 and V is TRBV2, with 13 nucleotides matching TRBD2. Germline CDR1 reads SNHLY; CDR2 reads FYNNEI. J gave up 9 bases and V 7 bases, and 3 bases lay outside the gene matches. The CDR3 runs 13 residues. CDR3 sequence (DNA): TGTGCCAGCACATGGACTAGCGGGGGTGAGCAGTTCTTC. This codes for CASTWTSGGEQFF.

The chain uses TRBV29-1 and TRBJ1-1; TRBD1 aligns across 9 bases. After removal of 4 bases from V and 3 bases from J, the junction contained 3 bases not matched to a gene. Looked up from germline, CDR1 is SQVTM and CDR2 is ANQGSEA. The CDR3 consists of 13 residues. CDR3 nucleotide sequence: TGCAGCGTTGCGACAGGGGGAGACACTGAAGCTTTCTTT. Protein: CSVATGGDTEAFF.

The chain combines TRBV27 with TRBJ2-1, with TRBD2 identical over 7 bases. The V gene's germline CDR1 is MNHEY and CDR2 SMNVEV (reference sequence). The V and J ends lost 2 bases and 3 bases, in that order; junction bases with no gene match: 1. There are 14 residues in the CDR3. CDR3 DNA sequence: TGTGCCAGCAGTTTACGGGGGGACTACAATGAGCAGTTCTTC. Translating it yields CASSLRGDYNEQFF.

The rearrangement uses TRBV7-9 and TRBJ2-3, with D tentatively TRBD2 (6 bases). This CDR3 has 16 amino acids. V shed 3 bases and J shed 0 bases, with 13 bases lying between them. Per the germline V gene, CDR1 is SEHNR and CDR2 is FQNEAQ (reference sequence). In nucleotides, the CDR3 is TGTGCCAGCAGCTTTGTTAGCGGTGCTAGCACAGATACGCAGTATTTT. This sequence encodes CASSFVSGASTDTQYF.

This clone occurred once. The chain employs TRBV6-2 or TRBV6-3 and TRBJ1-5, with unresolved D. This CDR3 comprises 13 residues. The V and J ends lost 6 bases and 5 bases respectively, with 11 bases between them. Per the germline V gene, CDR1 is MNHEY and CDR2 is SVGEGT. CDR3 loop: CASSWSNHQPQHF. In nucleotides, the CDR3 is TGTGCCAGCAGCTGGAGTAACCATCAGCCCCAGCATTTT.

The rearrangement uses TRBV6-5 and TRBJ1-2; 10 bases line up with TRBD1. Germline V gives CDR1 MNHEY, CDR2 SVGAGI. V lost 5 bases to trimming and J lost 8 bases; unmatched junction nucleotides: 11. There are 15 residues in the CDR3. The chain's CDR3 is CASSLRRQGARGYTF. CDR3 sequence (DNA): TGTGCCAGCAGTCTAAGAAGACAGGGGGCTAGGGGCTACACCTTC.

J is TRBJ1-1 and V is TRBV3-1 (or the pseudogene TRBV3-2); no clear D gene. V lost 1 base to trimming and J lost 6 bases, with 6 bases between them. There are 12 residues in the CDR3. CDR1 is LGHDT, CDR2 YNNKEL, per germline (reference sequence). This CDR3 is CASSQAGAEAFF. CDR3 nucleotides: TGTGCCAGCAGCCAAGCGGGAGCTGAAGCTTTCTTT.

This clone was seen a handful of times. CDR3 sequence (DNA): TGTGCCAGCAGCCTCTGGACAGGGGGCGCTTCTTATGGCTACACCTTC. This sequence encodes CASSLWTGGASYGYTF. This chain links TRBV11-2 with TRBJ1-2; 11 nucleotides match TRBD1. The CDR3 spans 16 residues. Germline assignment: CDR1 SGHAT and CDR2 FQNNGV. V lost 5 bases and J lost 5; bases outside the gene matches: 10.

This clone appeared a few times. The V call is TRBV19, the J call TRBJ1-5; D is ambiguous. V was cut by 3 bases and J by 6 bases, with 9 bases left in between. Germline lookup yields CDR1 LNHDA and CDR2 SQIVND (reference sequence). The CDR3 has 13 amino acids. The CDR3 DNA sequence: TGTGCCAGTAGTATTCCAGCGGGTCAGCCCCAGCATTTT. It translates to CASSIPAGQPQHF.

V gene TRBV2 combines with J gene TRBJ1-1, with 7 nucleotides matching TRBD1. CDR1 SNHLY and CDR2 FYNNEI come from the germline V gene. The trim removed 9 bases at V and 3 bases at J, leaving 10 bases unmatched. The CDR3 runs to 14 residues. The CDR3 sequence: CASKKTGLDTEAFF. CDR3 nucleotides: TGTGCCAGTAAAAAGACAGGGCTGGACACTGAAGCTTTCTTT.

The chain combines TRBV3-1 (or the pseudogene TRBV3-2) with TRBJ2-1, with TRBD2 identical over 7 bases. V was pared by 0 bases and J by 10 bases, with 12 bases of the junction left unmatched. This CDR3 region has 16 residues. In germline, CDR1 is LGHDT, CDR2 YNNKEL (reference sequence). This CDR3 reads CASSQEPRAGVQEQFF. The DNA of the CDR3 is TGTGCCAGCAGCCAAGAGCCTCGGGCGGGAGTCCAAGAGCAGTTCTTC.

This clone was observed a few times. The chain uses TRBV15 and TRBJ2-2, with 11 nucleotides matching TRBD1. From germline, CDR1 is LNHNV and CDR2 YYDKDF (reference sequence). After removal of 1 base from V and 6 bases from J, the junction contained 4 bases not matched to a gene. The CDR3 sequence is 16 residues long. Here the CDR3 DNA reads TGTGCCACCAGCAGAGTAGGACAGGGGGCGCCCGGGGAGCTGTTTTTT. It yields the protein CATSRVGQGAPGELFF.

The rearrangement links TRBV7-9 to TRBJ2-1, with D perhaps matching TRBD2 (6 bases). This CDR3 region has 16 residues. In germline, CDR1 is SEHNR, CDR2 FQNEAQ (reference sequence). V shed 9 bases and J shed 6 bases, with 24 bases lying between them. The CDR3 loop is CARSAQTWGEGNEQFF. In DNA form, the CDR3 reads TGTGCCAGATCCGCCCAAACATGGGGGGAAGGCAATGAGCAGTTCTTC.